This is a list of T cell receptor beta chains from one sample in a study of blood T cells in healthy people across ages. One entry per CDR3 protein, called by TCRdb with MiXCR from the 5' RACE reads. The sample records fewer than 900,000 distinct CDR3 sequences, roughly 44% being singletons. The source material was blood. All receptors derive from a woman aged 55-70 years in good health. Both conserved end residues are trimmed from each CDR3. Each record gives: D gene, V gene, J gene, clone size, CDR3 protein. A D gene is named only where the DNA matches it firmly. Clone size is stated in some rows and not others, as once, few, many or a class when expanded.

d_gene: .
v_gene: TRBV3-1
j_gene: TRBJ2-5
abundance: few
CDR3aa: ASSGGVQQVLSETQY

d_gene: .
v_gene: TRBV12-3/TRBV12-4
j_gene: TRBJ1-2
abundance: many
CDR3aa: ASSLNYGYT

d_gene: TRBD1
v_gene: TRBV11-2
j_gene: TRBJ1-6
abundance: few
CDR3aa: ASSFYRDRVSHSPLH

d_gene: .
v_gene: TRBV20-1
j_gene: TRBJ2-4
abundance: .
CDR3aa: SASPQEGTQWGLAKNIQY

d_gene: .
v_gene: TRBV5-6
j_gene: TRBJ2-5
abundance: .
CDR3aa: ASSLKGVWETQY

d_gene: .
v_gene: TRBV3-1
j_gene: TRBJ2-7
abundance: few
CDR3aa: ASSQGTGGIYEQY

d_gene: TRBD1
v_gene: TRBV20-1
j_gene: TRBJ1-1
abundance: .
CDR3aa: SETPTGANTEAF

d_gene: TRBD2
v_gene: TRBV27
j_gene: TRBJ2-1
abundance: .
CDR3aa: ASSSPLAGPAYNEQF

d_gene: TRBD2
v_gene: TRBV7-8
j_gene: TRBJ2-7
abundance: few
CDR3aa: ASSTGLAGSSYEQY

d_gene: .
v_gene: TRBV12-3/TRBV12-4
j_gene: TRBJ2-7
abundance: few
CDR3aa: ASSLGEISYEQY

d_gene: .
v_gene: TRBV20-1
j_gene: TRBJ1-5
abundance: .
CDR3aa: SASPQGGQPQH

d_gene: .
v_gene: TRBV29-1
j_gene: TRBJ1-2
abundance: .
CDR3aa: SVQTVGSSNGYT

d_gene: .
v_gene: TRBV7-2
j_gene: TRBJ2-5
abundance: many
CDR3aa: ASSSSSIKETQY

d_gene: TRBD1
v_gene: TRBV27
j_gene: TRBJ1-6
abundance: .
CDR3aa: ASSLLTGGLKDSPLH

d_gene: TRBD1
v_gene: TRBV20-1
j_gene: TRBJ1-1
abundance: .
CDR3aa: SALNGQGFTEAF

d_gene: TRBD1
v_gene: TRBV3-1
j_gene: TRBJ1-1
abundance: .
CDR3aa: ASSLTGVGGEAF

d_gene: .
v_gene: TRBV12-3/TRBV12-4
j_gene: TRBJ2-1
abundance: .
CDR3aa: ASSLLGLPTNNEQF

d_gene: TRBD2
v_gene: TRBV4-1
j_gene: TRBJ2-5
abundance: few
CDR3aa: ASSHGLAGAQETQY

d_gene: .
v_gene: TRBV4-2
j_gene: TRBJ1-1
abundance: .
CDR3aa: ASSQGTDREAF

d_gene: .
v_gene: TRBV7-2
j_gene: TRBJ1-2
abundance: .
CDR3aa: ASSPGWGLGYT

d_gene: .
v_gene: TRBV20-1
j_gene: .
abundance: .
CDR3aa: SAKRGESYEQY

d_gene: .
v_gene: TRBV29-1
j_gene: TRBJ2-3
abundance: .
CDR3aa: SVDSQFTDTQY

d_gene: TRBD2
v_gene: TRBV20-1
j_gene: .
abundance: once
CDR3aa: SARRPASGAYEQY

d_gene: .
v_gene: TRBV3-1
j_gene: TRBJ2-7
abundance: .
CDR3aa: ASSPRGGGGWEQY

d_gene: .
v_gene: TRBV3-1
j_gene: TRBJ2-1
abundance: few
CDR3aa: ASIHPGLNEQF

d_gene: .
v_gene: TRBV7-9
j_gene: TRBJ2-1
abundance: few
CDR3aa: ASSPGNVFNNEQF

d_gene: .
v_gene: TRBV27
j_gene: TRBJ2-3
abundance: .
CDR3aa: ASSLFLTDAQY

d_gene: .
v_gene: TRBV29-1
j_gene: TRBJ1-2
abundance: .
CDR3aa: SGWGDENYGCT

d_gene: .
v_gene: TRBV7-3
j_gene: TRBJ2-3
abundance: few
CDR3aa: ASSPPPGSTDTQY

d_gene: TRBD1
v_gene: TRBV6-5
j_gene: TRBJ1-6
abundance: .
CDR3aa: ASRSGTGDLWGSPLH

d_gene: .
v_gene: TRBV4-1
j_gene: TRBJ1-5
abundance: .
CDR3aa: ASSQFGDSNQPQH

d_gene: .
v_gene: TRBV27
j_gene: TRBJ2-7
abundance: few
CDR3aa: ASSLGCETGRSYEQY

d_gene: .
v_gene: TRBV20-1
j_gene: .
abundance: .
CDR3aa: SARDPRSSYEQY

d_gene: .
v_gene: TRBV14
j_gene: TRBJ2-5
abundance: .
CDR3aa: ASSQVWGTQETQY

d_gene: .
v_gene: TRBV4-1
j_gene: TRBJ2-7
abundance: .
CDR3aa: VSSQEIGRASYEQY

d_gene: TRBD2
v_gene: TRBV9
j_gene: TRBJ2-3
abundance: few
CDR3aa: ASSGGGWADTQY

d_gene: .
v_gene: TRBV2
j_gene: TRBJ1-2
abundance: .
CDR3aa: ASSPDGANYGYT

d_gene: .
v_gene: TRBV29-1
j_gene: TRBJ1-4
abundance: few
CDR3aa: SVDKGETNEKLF

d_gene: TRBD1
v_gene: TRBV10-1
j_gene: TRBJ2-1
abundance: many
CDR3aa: ASSDHLGRGSDEQF

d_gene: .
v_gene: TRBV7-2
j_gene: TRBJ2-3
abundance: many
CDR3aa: ASSLLNTQY

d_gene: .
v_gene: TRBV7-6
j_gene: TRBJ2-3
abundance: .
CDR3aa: ASSLVSPGPISDTQY

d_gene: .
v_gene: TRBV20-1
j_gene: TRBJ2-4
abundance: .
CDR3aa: SARDPETGFEQY

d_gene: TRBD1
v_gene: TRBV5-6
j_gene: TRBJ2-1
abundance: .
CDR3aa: ASSSRQGADEQF

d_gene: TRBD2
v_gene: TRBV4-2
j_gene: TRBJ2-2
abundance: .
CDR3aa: ASSQRLAENTGELF

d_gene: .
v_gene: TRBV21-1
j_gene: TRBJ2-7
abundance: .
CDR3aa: ASNQTSGSTYEQY

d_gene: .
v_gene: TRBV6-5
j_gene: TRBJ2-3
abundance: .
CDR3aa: ASKEEGPRTDTQY

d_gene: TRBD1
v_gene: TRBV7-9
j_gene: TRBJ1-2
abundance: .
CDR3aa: ASSHTGAYGYT

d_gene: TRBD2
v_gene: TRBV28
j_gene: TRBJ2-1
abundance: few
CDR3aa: ASSSTSGGLYNEQF

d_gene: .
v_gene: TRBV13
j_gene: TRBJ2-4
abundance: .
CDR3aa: ASSRGPGLAKNIQY

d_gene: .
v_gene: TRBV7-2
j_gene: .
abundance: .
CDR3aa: ASSLVGGIYEQY

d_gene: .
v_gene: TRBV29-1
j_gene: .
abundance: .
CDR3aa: SDKNREGGYEQY

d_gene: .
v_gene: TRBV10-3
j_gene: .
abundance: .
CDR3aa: AISAGDPYEQY

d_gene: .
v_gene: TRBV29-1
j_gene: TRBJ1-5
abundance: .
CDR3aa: SVRDTDQPQH

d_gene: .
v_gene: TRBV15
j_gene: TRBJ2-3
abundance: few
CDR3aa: ATSRLVASTDTQY

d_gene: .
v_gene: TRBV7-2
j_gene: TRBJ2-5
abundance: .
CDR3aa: ASSLDSGDQQY

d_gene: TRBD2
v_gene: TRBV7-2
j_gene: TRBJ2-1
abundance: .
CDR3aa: ASSSTSGPYNEQL

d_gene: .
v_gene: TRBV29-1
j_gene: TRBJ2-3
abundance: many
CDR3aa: SAPGAGTDTQY

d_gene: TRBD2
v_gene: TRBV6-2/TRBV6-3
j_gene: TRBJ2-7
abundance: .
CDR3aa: ASRTTSGQSYEQY

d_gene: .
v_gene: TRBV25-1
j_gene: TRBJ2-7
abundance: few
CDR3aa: ASSESLGTYEQY